The TCR beta chain under discussion was sequenced for a study of T cells expressing NK-cell markers. Study-wide points: Evidence did not settle whether expanded NKG2C+ T cell clones targeted HCMV.

The CDR3 contains 15 residues. Germline assignment: CDR1 LNHDA and CDR2 SQIVND (reference sequence). Following a re-call of the 5' RACE reads, TCRdb has one entry per CDR3 protein and lacks DNA. The sample includes about 460,000 distinct CDR3 sequences. Concerning this clonotype: No antigen is known for it.

The rearrangement joins TRBV19 to TRBJ2-7; TCRdb reports TRBD1, a call that lacks DNA to check it against. Material: blood T cells: a sorted CD56 or NKG2C T cell subset, CD4+ or CD8+ T cells, or bulk PBMC T cells (not recorded which). The source is a woman between 45 and 65 years old in good health. The CDR3 sequence: CASSIRVGSSYEQYF. The whole variable domain, filled in from reference TRBV19 and TRBJ2-7, reads DGGITQSPKYLFRKEGQNVTLSCEQNLNHDAMYWYRQDPGQGLRLIYYSQIVNDFQKGDIAEGYSVSREKKESFPLTVTSAQKNPTAFYLCASSIRVGSSYEQYFGPGTRLTVT.